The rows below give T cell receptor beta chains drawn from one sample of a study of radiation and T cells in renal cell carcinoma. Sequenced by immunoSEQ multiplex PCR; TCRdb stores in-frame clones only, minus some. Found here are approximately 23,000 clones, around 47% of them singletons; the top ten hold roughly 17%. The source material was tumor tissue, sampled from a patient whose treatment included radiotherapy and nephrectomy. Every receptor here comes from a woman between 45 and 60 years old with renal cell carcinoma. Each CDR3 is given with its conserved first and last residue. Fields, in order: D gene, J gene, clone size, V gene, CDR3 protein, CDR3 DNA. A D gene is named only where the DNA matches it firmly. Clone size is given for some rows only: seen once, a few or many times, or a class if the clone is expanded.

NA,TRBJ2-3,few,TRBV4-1,CASSQAGDTDTQYF,TGCGCCAGCAGCCAAGCTGGGGATACAGATACGCAGTATTTT
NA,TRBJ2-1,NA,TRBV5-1,CASSLPGVTYNEQFF,TGCGCCAGCAGCTTGCCAGGGGTAACCTACAATGAGCAGTTCTTC
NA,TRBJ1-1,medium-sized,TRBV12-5,CASGWPGQWGRTEAFF,TGTGCTAGTGGTTGGCCCGGACAGTGGGGGCGAACTGAAGCTTTCTTT
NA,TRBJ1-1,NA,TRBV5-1,CASSFDGTEAFF,TGCGCCAGCAGCTTTGATGGCACTGAAGCTTTCTTT
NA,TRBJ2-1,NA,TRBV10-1,CASSETAWGNNEQFF,TGCGCCAGCAGTGAGACCGCCTGGGGGAACAATGAGCAGTTCTTC
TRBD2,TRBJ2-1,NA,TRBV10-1,CASSETSGGADEQFF,TGCGCCAGCAGTGAGACTAGCGGGGGGGCAGATGAGCAGTTCTTC
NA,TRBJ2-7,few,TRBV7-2,CASSLAGLRAEQYF,TGTGCCAGCAGCTTAGCGGGCCTGAGGGCCGAGCAGTACTTC
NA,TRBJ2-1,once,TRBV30,CAWSVIRGEQFF,TGTGCCTGGAGTGTAATCCGGGGTGAGCAGTTCTTC
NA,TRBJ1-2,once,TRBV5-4,CASSLETRSGYTF,TGTGCCAGCAGCTTGGAGACTAGAAGTGGCTACACCTTC
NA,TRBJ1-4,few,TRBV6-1,CASSAQEFNEKLFF,TGTGCCAGCAGCGCCCAGGAGTTTAATGAAAAACTGTTTTTT
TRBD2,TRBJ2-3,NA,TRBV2,CASSGGSSGGRTDTQYF,TGTGCCAGCAGTGGCGGGTCTAGCGGGGGCCGCACAGATACGCAGTATTTT
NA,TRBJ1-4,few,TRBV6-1,CASSEAGGAGNEKLFF,TGTGCCAGCAGTGAAGCGGGGGGGGCAGGTAATGAAAAACTGTTTTTT
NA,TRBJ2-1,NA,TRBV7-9,CASSLAPEQFF,TGTGCCAGCAGCTTAGCGCCCGAGCAGTTCTTC
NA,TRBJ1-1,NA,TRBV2,CASSQIRGNTEAFF,TGTGCCAGCAGCCAGATCCGGGGGAACACTGAAGCTTTCTTT
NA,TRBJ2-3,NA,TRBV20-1,CSGGGTDTQYF,TGCAGTGGGGGCGGCACAGATACGCAGTATTTT
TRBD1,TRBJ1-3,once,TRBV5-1,CASSGGTGLTGNTIYF,TGCGCCAGCAGCGGAGGGACAGGACTTACTGGAAACACCATATATTTT